The sequence of this T cell receptor (beta chain) was determined in a study of human T cells and chemical hapten exposure. General study results and limits: Patch test score showed a positive correlation with PT1 expanded TCR counts.

Study processing details: Samples ranged from roughly 23,224 to 690,600 TCRs, with a median of approximately 91,000. In TCRdb, the RACE reads were re-called with MiXCR into one record per CDR3 protein. The V and J calls here are based on TCRdb, not the publication. The sample has tens of thousands of distinct CDR3 sequences, around 6.5% seen once. V was cut by 4 bases and J by 6 bases, with 8 bases left in between. The CDR3 extends over 11 amino acids. CDR1 is SQVTM and CDR2 is ANQGSEA in the germline V gene. This clonotype was counted at least ten times. What it binds is unknown. Time point indicated: patch test 1, 2 weeks after DPC sensitization. Treatment defined: therapeutic diphenylcyclopropenone sensitization with weekly scalp DPC. Total RNA came from unfractionated whole blood. Prior to each patch test being applied, blood was drawn. Participating donors were patients with alopecia, aged 18 to 70 years, considered appropriate candidates for DPC.

V and J are TRBV29-1 and TRBJ2-3; no reliable D call. The origin of this receptor is a woman aged 30 to 39 with alopecia areata. Some clones in this sample may be carry-over from other donors' samples. Sample: whole blood, taken in connection with sensitization to the hapten diphenylcyclopropenone (DPC). CDR3 DNA: TGCAGCGTTGCGCAGTCGGATACGCAGTATTTT. Residues: CSVAQSDTQYF.